This T cell receptor (beta chain) is from a study of T cells in Graves' hyperthyroidism and ophthalmopathy. Regarding the study as a whole: Blood also carried most thyroid clonotypes expanded above 0.001.

RNA transcripts provided the source from which TCR beta CDR3 regions were amplified. First-round RT-PCR of the TCR CDR3 relied on the HTBI primer set. TCRdb re-called the multiplex PCR reads with MiXCR, one entry per CDR3 protein. The table includes 600,000 to 750,000 distinct CDR3 sequences, roughly a sixth detected once. V lost 6 bases and J lost 8; bases outside the gene matches: 13. This CDR3 comprises 16 residues. Germline values: CDR1 MDHEN, CDR2 SYDVKM. Comments on this clonotype: Its antigen remains unknown.

Specimen: blood. This TCR derives from a man between 50 and 59 years old with Graves' hyperthyroidism. The J gene is TRBJ2-1, the V gene TRBV28; TRBD2 matches at 10 bases. CDR3 sequence: CASSPGGASGSDEQFF. CDR3 in DNA: TGTGCCAGCAGCCCGGGTGGCGCTAGCGGGAGTGATGAGCAGTTCTTC.